This is a list of T cell receptor beta chains from one sample in a study of T cell responses to AZD1222 COVID-19 vaccine. The repertoire was sequenced with immunoSEQ multiplex PCR; TCRdb's copy has only in-frame clones and lacks some. The sample has hundreds of thousands of clones, about 92% seen once; the top ten hold 1%. The starting material was peripheral blood, obtained on day 0 of MenACWY control vaccination. The source is an adult in good health. Both conserved end residues are part of each CDR3. The D gene is left open where the match is weak. Clone size, where shown, is once, few, many, or a class for clones that have expanded.

>TRBD1|-|TRBV3-1/TRBV3-2
CASSRQGSSYEQYF
>-|-|TRBV18
CASSPPGSTDNSPLHF
>TRBD2|-|TRBV18
CASSPRLAGGRQETQYF
>-|-|TRBV19
CASRNAGTDTQYF
>-|-|TRBV2
CASGGTRTNEKLFF
>-|-|TRBV6-2/TRBV6-3
CASSFSREQYF
>-|-|TRBV6-6
CASSQRVVDGEAFF
>TRBD2|-|TRBV19
CASSLLAGSSYNEQFF
>-|-|TRBV3-1/TRBV3-2
CASSQDSSRAYGYTF
>-|-|TRBV27
CASRGGGGRANEKLFF
>-|once|TRBV7-2
CASSRKGSITDTQYF
>-|once|TRBV19
CASSIGGLYTGELFF
>-|-|TRBV19
CASSTDWGGDTQYF
>-|-|TRBV19
CASSITGQGGEQYF
>-|-|TRBV6-5
CASRPAGGNTIYF
>TRBD1|-|TRBV25-1
CASRPGQSYNEQFF
>TRBD2|-|TRBV28
CASSLGTSGGAGEQYF
>TRBD2|-|TRBV14
CASSQDQGLAGADTQYF
>-|once|TRBV28
CASRSLPITINQPQHF
>-|-|TRBV2
CASSLPRGSRLEQYF
>-|-|TRBV25-1
CASSPGGEKLFF
>-|-|TRBV11-2
CASSLGGYNSPLHF
>-|once|TRBV30
CAWSAGPGNTIYF
>TRBD2|-|TRBV11-2
CASSPRTSGAYNEQFF
>TRBD1|once|TRBV7-3
CASSPGTGGNEQYF